This T cell receptor (beta chain) was captured by sequencing in a study of cytomegalovirus exposure and HLA in healthy donors. Points on this clone: What it binds is unknown.

The study ran its PCR with 60 Vbeta and 13 Jbeta primers. Sequenced by immunoSEQ multiplex PCR; TCRdb stores in-frame clones only, minus some. The sample holds roughly 120,000 clones, around 86% seen once. Overall study findings and caveats: From TCR beta sequences, most subjects' HLA-A and HLA-B alleles were reportedly predicted accurately. Rare TCR sequences predominated, though certain public TCRs were found in many donors. In a later analysis, TCR beta V- and J-gene trimming showed a link to a missense DCLRE1C variant. Altogether, about 160 TCR beta chains were recorded as cytomegalovirus-associated.

The CDR3 spans 16 residues. The V gene lost 5 bases and the J gene lost 0 bases, with 17 bases spanning the gap. Germline loops: CDR1 MNHNY, CDR2 SVGAGI (reference sequence). The sequence was obtained from a woman between 25 and 40 years old in good health and CMV-seronegative. The V call is TRBV6-6, the J call TRBJ2-7; D not certain. The sequencing sample was made of PBMCs. This chain's CDR3 is CASSPRVLVSSYEQYF. CDR3 coding DNA: TGTGCCAGCAGTCCCCGGGTCCTCGTGAGCTCCTACGAGCAGTACTTC.